This is a list of T cell receptor beta chains from one sample in a study of metastatic and nonmetastatic thyroid tumors. TCRdb re-called the PCR reads via MiXCR. Of about 12,000 clones in the sample, under 25% were seen once. The sequencing sample was made of adjacent normal tissue. Receptors were obtained from a female donor with papillary thyroid cancer or a benign thyroid nodule (not recorded which). Some clones in this sample may be carry-over from other donors' samples. CDR3s include the opening cysteine and the closing phenylalanine or tryptophan. The D gene is left open where the match is weak. A clone size is listed for some rows: how often the clone was seen (once, few, many), or a class if it is expanded.

v_gene: TRBV6-1
d_gene: -
j_gene: TRBJ2-7
abundance: few
CDR3aa: CASSERGRSYEQYF
CDR3nt: TGTGCCAGCAGTGAGCGGGGGCGATCCTACGAGCAGTACTTC

v_gene: TRBV13
d_gene: TRBD1
j_gene: TRBJ1-2
abundance: -
CDR3aa: CASSSRGPKEGAYYGYTF
CDR3nt: TGTGCCAGCAGCTCAAGAGGACCTAAAGAGGGGGCTTACTATGGCTACACCTTC

v_gene: TRBV6-1
d_gene: -
j_gene: TRBJ1-3
abundance: medium-sized
CDR3aa: CASSQLFSGGNTIYF
CDR3nt: TGTGCCAGCAGCCAACTCTTTAGCGGGGGAAACACCATATATTTT

v_gene: TRBV12-5
d_gene: -
j_gene: TRBJ2-2
abundance: many
CDR3aa: CASGPPGANTGELFF
CDR3nt: TGTGCTAGTGGCCCTCCCGGGGCAAACACCGGGGAGCTGTTTTTT

v_gene: TRBV5-1
d_gene: -
j_gene: TRBJ2-5
abundance: -
CDR3aa: CARSPYQENQYF
CDR3nt: TGCGCCAGAAGCCCGTACCAAGAGAACCAGTACTTC

v_gene: TRBV2
d_gene: -
j_gene: TRBJ2-1
abundance: many
CDR3aa: CASNQGGTPAYNEQFF
CDR3nt: TGTGCCAGCAACCAAGGGGGGACTCCCGCCTACAATGAGCAGTTCTTC

v_gene: TRBV7-6
d_gene: -
j_gene: TRBJ1-5
abundance: -
CDR3aa: CASSLGGGGGNQPQHF
CDR3nt: TGTGCCAGCAGCTTAGGCGGGGGGGGCGGCAATCAGCCCCAGCATTTT

v_gene: TRBV15
d_gene: -
j_gene: TRBJ2-7
abundance: -
CDR3aa: CATSRDIPALGEQYF
CDR3nt: TGTGCCACCAGCAGAGATATCCCGGCCCTCGGCGAGCAGTACTTC

v_gene: TRBV6-1
d_gene: -
j_gene: TRBJ2-3
abundance: -
CDR3aa: CASNEFEADTQYF
CDR3nt: TGTGCCAGCAACGAATTCGAGGCAGATACGCAGTATTTT

v_gene: TRBV4-2
d_gene: -
j_gene: TRBJ2-2
abundance: many
CDR3aa: CASSQDLAMNTGELFF
CDR3nt: TGTGCCAGCAGCCAAGATCTAGCTATGAACACCGGGGAGCTGTTTTTT

v_gene: TRBV7-2
d_gene: TRBD2
j_gene: TRBJ2-5
abundance: many
CDR3aa: CASSPGGTTEETQYF
CDR3nt: TGTGCCAGCAGCCCGGGCGGGACTACGGAAGAGACCCAGTACTTC

v_gene: TRBV28
d_gene: -
j_gene: TRBJ1-5
abundance: many
CDR3aa: CASSLWGRRNQPQHF
CDR3nt: TGTGCCAGCAGTTTATGGGGACGGAGAAATCAGCCCCAGCATTTT

v_gene: TRBV6-5
d_gene: -
j_gene: TRBJ1-1
abundance: medium-sized
CDR3aa: CASSYFQHSLNTEAFF
CDR3nt: TGTGCCAGCAGTTACTTCCAACATAGTCTGAACACTGAAGCTTTCTTT

v_gene: TRBV11-2
d_gene: TRBD2
j_gene: TRBJ2-5
abundance: -
CDR3aa: CASGSLAGAGTQYF
CDR3nt: TGTGCCAGCGGCTCTTTAGCGGGAGCGGGGACCCAGTACTTC

v_gene: TRBV7-8
d_gene: TRBD2
j_gene: TRBJ2-1
abundance: -
CDR3aa: CASRALAGHNEQFF
CDR3nt: TGTGCCAGCAGGGCACTAGCGGGACACAATGAGCAGTTCTTC